Below are 26 T cell receptor beta chains sequenced from a single sample in a study of CD8 T cells in ankylosing spondylitis. No antigen has been assigned to these receptors. TCRdb reprocessed the 5' RACE reads via MiXCR and lists one record per CDR3 protein. The data contain hundreds of thousands of distinct CDR3 sequences, more than 15% of them seen just once; the ten biggest clones take up about 0.94%. Findings and caveats of the study: Made up of eight or nine highly homologous variants, a TCR beta motif appeared characteristic of ankylosing spondylitis blood.

The sample taken for sequencing was blood, either unsorted or a sorted T cell fraction (not recorded which). The receptors stem from a male donor with ankylosing spondylitis.

This clonotype was counted between two and nine times. The V call is TRBV7-9, the J call TRBJ1-1; 7 positions match TRBD1. The germline V gene has CDR1 SEHNR and CDR2 FQNEAQ (reference sequence). With 3 bases clipped from V and 7 bases from J, the junction kept 8 bases outside the gene matches. This CDR3 has 14 residues. The CDR3: CASSFTGAIIEAFF. The DNA of the CDR3 is TGTGCCAGCAGCTTTACAGGGGCGATCATTGAAGCTTTCTTT. The complete variable domain, with remaining parts taken from reference TRBV7-9 and TRBJ1-1, reads DTGVSQNPRHKITKRGQNVTFRCDPISEHNRLYWYRQTLGQGPEFLTYFQNEAQLEKSRLLSDRFSAERPKGSFSTLEIQRTEQGDSAMYLCASSFTGAIIEAFFGQGTRLTVV.

This clonotype has just a few counts. The chain is built from TRBV15 and TRBJ1-1, with D maybe TRBD1 (5 bases). CDR3 length: 13 residues. Trimming cost V 0 bases and J 8 bases, with 10 bases left between them. CDR1 is LNHNV, CDR2 YYDKDF, per germline (reference sequence). CDR3 sequence (DNA): TGTGCCACCAGCAGAGATCGGGGCAGGGAAGCTTTCTTT. Encoded protein: CATSRDRGREAFF.

This chain connects TRBV3-1 to TRBJ1-1; TRBD1 aligns across 10 bases. In germline, CDR1 is LGHDT, CDR2 YNNKEL (reference sequence). The CDR3 covers 12 residues. With V trimmed by 4 bases and J by 11 bases, 4 bases remained unmatched. CDR3 DNA sequence: TGTGCCAGCAGCCCCGGGGACAGGGGTGCTTTCTTT. Translated, it gives CASSPGDRGAFF. The full variable domain, its missing parts supplied by reference TRBV3-1 and TRBJ1-1, is DTAVSQTPKYLVTQMGNDKSIKCEQNLGHDTMYWYKQDSKKFLKIMFSYNNKELIINETVPNRFSPKSPDKAHLNLHINSLELGDSAVYFCASSPGDRGAFFGQGTRLTVV.

This clonotype was counted many times. The J gene is TRBJ2-1, the V gene TRBV20-1, with D hard to call. V dropped 4 bases and J dropped 0 bases, with 13 bases sitting between them. Looked up from germline, CDR1 is DFQATT and CDR2 is SNEGSKA (reference sequence). CDR3 length: 15 amino acids. The CDR3 bases are TGCAGTGCTATCGATCCCCGGAGCTCCTACAATGAGCAGTTCTTC. It is translated as CSAIDPRSSYNEQFF.

The chain links TRBV2 to TRBJ2-2; D unresolved. Germline V gene sequence: CDR1 SNHLY, CDR2 FYNNEI. The CDR3 is made up of 16 amino acids. Trimming left V 6 bases short and J 1 base short, with 15 bases between. The CDR3 loop reads CASRDQNGKNTGELFF. In nucleotides, the CDR3 is TGTGCCAGCAGGGATCAAAATGGGAAGAACACCGGGGAGCTGTTTTTT. The entire variable domain, with the rest obtained from reference TRBV2 and TRBJ2-2, is as follows: EPEVTQTPSHQVTQMGQEVILRCVPISNHLYFYWYRQILGQKVEFLVSFYNNEISEKSEIFDDQFSVERPDGSNFTLKIRSTKLEDSAMYFCASRDQNGKNTGELFFGEGSRLTVL.

In its sample, this clonotype was seen a few times. The CDR3 protein is CASSGVRTGSSYEQYF. CDR3 nucleotides: TGTGCCAGCAGTGGAGTTAGGACAGGGAGCTCCTACGAGCAGTACTTC. This chain joins TRBV6-1 and TRBJ2-7; TRBD1 matches 8 bases. V shed 4 bases, J shed 0 bases, and the junction held 8 bases outside the gene matches. The CDR3 loop spans 16 amino acids. Germline V gene data show CDR1 as MNHNS and CDR2 as SASEGT.

The chain is built from TRBV20-1 and TRBJ2-3; D is ambiguous. The CDR3 spans 15 residues. Germline CDR1 is DFQATT and CDR2 is SNEGSKA (reference sequence). V was shortened by 0 bases and J by 3 bases, with 13 bases between the two germline ends. The CDR3 loop reads CSARDGSLPTDTQYF. The CDR3 DNA sequence: TGCAGTGCTAGAGACGGCAGCCTTCCTACAGATACGCAGTATTTT.

This clonotype has ten or more counts. The chain employs TRBV29-1 and TRBJ2-3; D gene uncertain. The germline V and J ends were trimmed by 2 bases and 2 bases, with 5 bases remaining between them. The CDR3 consists of 12 residues. CDR1 is SQVTM and CDR2 is ANQGSEA in the germline V gene. The CDR3 nucleotides read TGCAGCGTTGAAAGGGACACAGATACGCAGTATTTT. It yields the protein CSVERDTDTQYF.

This clonotype was counted a few times. V gene TRBV5-1 combines with J gene TRBJ1-5, with D uncertain. CDR1 is SGHRS and CDR2 is YFSETQ in the germline V gene. V shed 1 base and J shed 7 bases, with 15 bases lying between them. The CDR3 consists of 15 residues. The CDR3 spells CASSLSGQSGQPQHF. CDR3 nucleotide sequence: TGCGCCAGCAGCTTGAGCGGGCAGTCAGGCCAGCCCCAGCATTTT.

This clonotype was counted at least ten times. The CDR3 sequence is CASSLSGAGTTIFHNEQFF. DNA for the CDR3: TGTGCCAGCAGCTTAAGTGGAGCAGGGACCACCATATTCCACAATGAGCAGTTCTTC. The gene calls are TRBV11-2 and TRBJ2-1; D may match TRBD1 or TRBD2 (5 bases each). Germline V gene lookup returns CDR1 SGHAT and CDR2 FQNNGV. This CDR3 region has 19 residues. The V end lost 2 bases, the J end lost 5 bases, and 25 bases lay between the germline ends.

This clonotype was observed a handful of times. This chain connects TRBV11-3 to TRBJ2-3; the D call may be TRBD1 or TRBD2 (5 bases each). V was pared by 1 base and J by 7 bases, with 9 bases between. The CDR3 is 13 residues long. The germline CDR1 and CDR2 sequences are SGHNT and YENEEA. CDR3: CASSLVRGNTQYF. As DNA, the CDR3 is TGTGCCAGCAGCTTAGTCCGGGGCAATACGCAGTATTTT.

This clonotype was seen a few times. The rearrangement links TRBV7-9 to TRBJ2-3, with D maybe TRBD2 (6 bases). Germline V gene data show CDR1 as SEHNR and CDR2 as FQNEAQ (reference sequence). The CDR3 has 16 amino acids. The V gene lost 1 base and the J gene lost 0 bases, with 11 bases spanning the gap. The CDR3 nucleotides read TGTGCCAGCAGCTTAGGTGCGGGGATAAGCACAGATACGCAGTATTTT. This codes for CASSLGAGISTDTQYF. Variable domain in full (rest from reference TRBV7-9 and TRBJ2-3): DTGVSQNPRHKITKRGQNVTFRCDPISEHNRLYWYRQTLGQGPEFLTYFQNEAQLEKSRLLSDRFSAERPKGSFSTLEIQRTEQGDSAMYLCASSLGAGISTDTQYFGPGTRLTVL.

The chain links TRBV6-2 or TRBV6-3 to TRBJ1-5; D is unresolved. In germline, CDR1 is MNHEY, CDR2 SVGEGT. The CDR3 runs 13 residues. V shed 6 bases and J shed 3 bases, with 9 bases lying between them. This CDR3 reads CASRRGPNQPQHF. The CDR3 DNA reads TGTGCCAGCAGGCGAGGCCCCAATCAGCCCCAGCATTTT.

This clonotype has more than one count but fewer than ten. The chain employs TRBV7-3 and TRBJ2-3; D not certain. The germline CDR1 and CDR2 sequences are SGHTA and FQGTGA. Trimming removed 3 bases at V and 0 bases at J, with 7 bases between. The CDR3 extends over 14 amino acids. CDR3 coding DNA: TGTGCCAGCAGCTTTGGGCAGAGCACAGATACGCAGTATTTT. It specifies CASSFGQSTDTQYF.

This clonotype was picked up a small number of times. The chain recombines TRBV2 with TRBJ1-5; maybe TRBD1 (5 bases). Germline CDR1 and CDR2: SNHLY and FYNNEI. The CDR3 covers 17 residues. V was trimmed by 6 bases and J by 6 bases, leaving 24 bases between them. The CDR3 DNA reads as TGTGCCAGCAGCAAATGGGCAGGGAAGGGTCTAATTCAGCCCCAGCATTTT. Translated, it gives CASSKWAGKGLIQPQHF.

V usage is TRBV18 and J usage is TRBJ1-6; 10 nucleotides line up with TRBD1. Germline V gene lookup returns CDR1 KGHSH and CDR2 LQKENI. The junction had 6 bases not matched to a gene; V was cut back by 3 bases and J by 10 bases. The CDR3 length is 15 residues. CDR3 DNA sequence: TGTGCCAGCTCACCCTGGGACAGGGGAAGATCACCCCTCCACTTT. This codes for CASSPWDRGRSPLHF.

Ten or more counts support this clonotype. This chain uses TRBV6-5 with TRBJ2-5, with TRBD2 identical over 8 bases. The CDR3 is made up of 16 amino acids. Germline values: CDR1 MNHEY, CDR2 SVGAGI. J was trimmed by 4 bases and V by 2 bases; bases with no gene match: 9. This CDR3 reads CASSYGDSRGGETQYF. The CDR3 coding sequence is TGTGCCAGCAGTTACGGAGACAGTCGGGGGGGAGAGACCCAGTACTTC.

This clonotype was seen a few times. J is TRBJ2-7 and V is TRBV2; D unresolved. This CDR3 has 12 amino acids. Germline V lookup: CDR1 SNHLY, CDR2 FYNNEI. V was pared by 6 bases and J by 2 bases, with 8 bases between. The CDR3 DNA follows: TGTGCCAGCAGGGCCGGGCCCTACGAGCAGTACTTC. Protein: CASRAGPYEQYF. The whole variable domain, filled in from reference TRBV2 and TRBJ2-7, reads EPEVTQTPSHQVTQMGQEVILRCVPISNHLYFYWYRQILGQKVEFLVSFYNNEISEKSEIFDDQFSVERPDGSNFTLKIRSTKLEDSAMYFCASRAGPYEQYFGPGTRLTVT.

This clonotype was detected a few times. The chain combines TRBV6-1 with TRBJ1-1, with D perhaps matching TRBD1 (6 bases). This CDR3 is 14 amino acids long. Germline lookup yields CDR1 MNHNS and CDR2 SASEGT. Trimming removed 2 bases from V and 4 bases from J, with 11 bases in between. The CDR3 DNA reads TGTGCCAGCAGTGAACAGGGGTCGGTCACTGAAGCTTTCTTT. It translates to CASSEQGSVTEAFF.

This clonotype was observed a few times. The CDR3 nucleotides read TGCGCCAGCAGCTTGGCCGGATCGGGGACAGGGAGACTCGCGAACACCGGGGAGCTGTTTTTT. It yields the protein CASSLAGSGTGRLANTGELFF. The rearrangement joins TRBV5-1 to TRBJ2-2; 9 bases fit TRBD1. Germline CDR1 SGHRS, CDR2 YFSETQ. CDR3 length: 21 amino acids. J lost 0 bases, V lost 0 bases, and 15 bases had no gene match.

In this sample, this clonotype turned up a few times. The chain couples TRBV28 to TRBJ1-1; the D gene is possibly TRBD1 (6 bases). This CDR3 is 14 amino acids long. Germline lookup yields CDR1 MDHEN and CDR2 SYDVKM. The V end lost 7 bases, the J end lost 6 bases, and 18 bases lay between the germline ends. CDR3 sequence (DNA): TGTGCCAGCAAGTCTGTGAAACAGGGCGCTGAAGCTTTCTTT. Residues: CASKSVKQGAEAFF.

About this clonotype: This could be a read error, since a much larger clone is one nucleotide away. The chain employs TRBV12-3 or TRBV12-4 and TRBJ2-6, with a tentative D call TRBD1 (5 bases). CDR3 length: 14 residues. DNA of the CDR3: TGTGCCAGCAGGGACCACTCTGGGGCCAACGTCCCGACTTTC. Encoded protein: CASRDHSGANVPTF.

V and J are TRBV3-1 and TRBJ1-6; D is unclear. Per germline, CDR1 LGHDT and CDR2 YNNKEL (reference sequence). The CDR3 is 14 amino acids. Trimming took off 1 base at V and 3 bases at J, with 4 bases between the two ends. Here the CDR3 DNA reads TGTGCCAGCAGCCAAGCGGGCTATAATTCACCCCTCCACTTT. Its protein product is CASSQAGYNSPLHF.

This clonotype has at least ten counts. The chain carries TRBV3-1 and TRBJ1-1; D might be TRBD1 (6 bases). The germline V gene encodes CDR1 LGHDT and CDR2 YNNKEL (reference sequence). CDR3 length: 15 residues. V lost 5 bases and J 1 base, leaving 14 bases between the germline ends. CDR3 in amino acids: CASSKPRGQNTEAFF. The DNA of the CDR3 is TGTGCCAGCAGCAAACCGCGGGGACAGAACACTGAAGCTTTCTTT.

The V call is TRBV5-8, the J call TRBJ2-7; 12 positions match TRBD2. CDR3 length: 17 amino acids. The germline CDR1 and CDR2 sequences are SGHTS and YDEGEE. Trimming cost V 4 bases and J 0 bases; bases outside gene matches: 8. This CDR3 is CASSPGGLAGPSYEQYF. The CDR3 coding sequence is TGTGCCAGCAGCCCCGGAGGACTAGCGGGACCCTCCTACGAGCAGTACTTC.

The sample holds a few counts of this clonotype. V usage is TRBV18 and J usage is TRBJ2-1; D possibly matches TRBD1 or TRBD2 (5 bases each). The CDR3 runs to 14 residues. The V end was cut by 2 bases, the J end by 2 bases, with 7 bases between. Per germline, CDR1 KGHSH and CDR2 LQKENI. The CDR3 DNA is TGTGCCAGCTCACCAACGGGACCCTACAATGAGCAGTTCTTC. This encodes CASSPTGPYNEQFF.